Below are 2 T cell receptor beta chains sequenced from a single sample in a study of cytomegalovirus exposure and HLA in healthy donors. A multiplex PCR was run with 60 Vbeta primers and 13 Jbeta primers. Method: immunoSEQ multiplex PCR; TCRdb's copy keeps in-frame clones and lacks some. The sample shows 65,000 to 90,000 clones, 60% to 75% of them seen only once. Sequencing used PBMCs. Receptors originate from a woman aged 35 to 49 in good health and CMV-seropositive.

The genes are TRBV28 and TRBJ1-4; 9 nucleotides agree with TRBD1. This CDR3 is built from 15 residues. Germline trimming cut 5 bases from V and 5 bases from J; bases unmatched to any gene: 6. CDR1 is MDHEN and CDR2 is SYDVKM in the germline V gene. DNA for the CDR3: TGTGCCAGCAGTCCTGGGACAGGGCCGAATGAAAAACTGTTTTTT. As protein: CASSPGTGPNEKLFF.

The sample holds a few counts of this clone. This likely comes from a read error, as the CDR3 has no conserved phenylalanine or tryptophan at its end. The same CDR3 arises from other DNA sequences in this sample as well. The rearrangement links TRBV25-1 to TRBJ1-1; a possible D gene is TRBD1 (6 bases). The CDR3 is 13 amino acids. In germline, CDR1 is MGHDK, CDR2 SYGVNS. The CDR3 DNA follows: TGTGCCAGCAGTGTCAGGGGCATCACTGAGGCTTTCTGT. Translated: CASSVRGITEAFC.